This entry features one T cell receptor beta chain sequence. The data are from a study of CD8+ T cells in alopecia areata. This CDR3 is 9 amino acids long. The V end was cut by 7 bases, the J end by 8 bases, with 8 bases between. Germline CDR1 is SQVTM and CDR2 is ANQGSEA. As the sequencing template, cDNA was produced by extracting RNA and reverse transcribing it. Method: immunoSEQ multiplex PCR; TCRdb's copy keeps in-frame clones and lacks some. This sample has 90,000 to 100,000 clones; nearly 45% occur once, and the top ten carry almost 0.8%. The sequenced material came from CD4+ T cells sorted from blood. This sequence originates from a human donor with alopecia areata. The chain has TRBV29-1 and TRBJ1-1; D is possibly TRBD1 (5 bases). This CDR3 reads CSGGVEAFF. Written as DNA, the CDR3 is TGCAGCGGGGGGGTAGAAGCTTTCTTT.